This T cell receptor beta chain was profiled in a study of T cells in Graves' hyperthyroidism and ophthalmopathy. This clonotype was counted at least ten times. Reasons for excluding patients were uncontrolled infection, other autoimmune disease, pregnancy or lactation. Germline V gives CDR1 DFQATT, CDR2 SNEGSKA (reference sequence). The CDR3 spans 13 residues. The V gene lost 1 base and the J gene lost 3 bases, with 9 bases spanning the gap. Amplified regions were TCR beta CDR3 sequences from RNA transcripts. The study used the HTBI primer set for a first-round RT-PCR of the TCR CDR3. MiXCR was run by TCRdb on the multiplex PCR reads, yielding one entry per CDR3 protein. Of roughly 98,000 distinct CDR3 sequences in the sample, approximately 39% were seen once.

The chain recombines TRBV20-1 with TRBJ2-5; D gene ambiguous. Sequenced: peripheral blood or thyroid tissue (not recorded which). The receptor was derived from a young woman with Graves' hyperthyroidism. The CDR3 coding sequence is TGCAGTGCTAGAGGGTCTAGGAAAGAGACCCAGTACTTC. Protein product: CSARGSRKETQYF.